The clone carrying this TCR beta chain was seen a handful of times. Its antigen remains unidentified. These data are taken from a study of blood T cells in healthy people across ages. Notes on the study in general: Estimated diversity across one million T cells was deemed an underestimate.

Through a sample-barcoded 5' primer and a J-beta primer mix, a second PCR was run for 7 to 11 cycles. Researchers report that each sample yielded at least 2.5 million CDR3-containing paired-end reads. TCRdb re-derived calls from the 5' RACE reads in MiXCR, one entry per CDR3 protein. Of roughly 1.7 million distinct CDR3 sequences in the sample, 34% were seen once. V lost 4 bases and J 5 bases, leaving 18 bases between the germline ends. Looked up from germline, CDR1 is SGDLS and CDR2 is YYNGEE. The CDR3 runs 15 residues. Specimen: blood. The chain employs TRBV9 and TRBJ1-2, with D maybe TRBD1 (5 bases). The sequence was obtained from a woman under 40 in good health. This CDR3 reads CASSLQGSEGYGYTF. The CDR3 DNA sequence: TGTGCCAGCAGCCTCCAGGGCTCTGAAGGATATGGCTACACCTTC.